Sequencing of this TCR beta chain was carried out in a study of blood T cell repertoires in COVID-19. Study information: Both acute and convalescent COVID-19 samples were obtained from the United States, Italy and Spain. From T cells, B-cell-depleted T cells, or PBMCs came the material, which was cDNA or gDNA.

As handled by the study authors: Researchers report that nucleated cell counts were estimated from reference gene primer amplification. TCRdb keeps only in-frame clones here, not all; method: immunoSEQ multiplex PCR. From that table come the V and J calls and clone size; the DNA was used to work out D and trimming. The repertoire holds under 100,000 clones, with about 85% as singletons. This CDR3 region has 15 residues. Germline trimming cut 1 base from V and 4 bases from J; bases unmatched to any gene: 2. Germline-derived CDR1 and CDR2 are LNHDA and SQIVND (reference sequence). The specimen sequenced was peripheral blood. The TCR comes from a man older than 75 with active or convalescent COVID-19. The V gene is TRBV19, the J gene TRBJ2-1, with 9 bases lining up with TRBD2. The CDR3 nucleotides read TGTGCCAGTAGTATAGGCGCGGGAGGGTACAATGAGCAGTTCTTC. Translating it yields CASSIGAGGYNEQFF.